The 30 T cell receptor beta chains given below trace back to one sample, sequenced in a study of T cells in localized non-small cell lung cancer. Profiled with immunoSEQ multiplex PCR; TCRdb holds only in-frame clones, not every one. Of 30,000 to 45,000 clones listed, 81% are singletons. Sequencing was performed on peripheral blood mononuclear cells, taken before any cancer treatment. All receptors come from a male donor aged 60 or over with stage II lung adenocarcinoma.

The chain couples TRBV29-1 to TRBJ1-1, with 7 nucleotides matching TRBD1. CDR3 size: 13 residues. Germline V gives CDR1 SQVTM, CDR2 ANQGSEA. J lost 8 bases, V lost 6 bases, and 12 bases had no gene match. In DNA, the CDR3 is TGCAGCGTCGGATTCGACAGGGCCGGAGAAGCTTTCTTT. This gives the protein CSVGFDRAGEAFF.

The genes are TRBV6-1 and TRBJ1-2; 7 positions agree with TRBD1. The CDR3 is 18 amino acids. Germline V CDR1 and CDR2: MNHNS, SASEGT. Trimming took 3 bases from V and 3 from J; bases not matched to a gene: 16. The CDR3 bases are TGTGCCAGCAGTGACTTTCCTATTTACAGGGGAAGGGACTATGGCTACACCTTC. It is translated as CASSDFPIYRGRDYGYTF.

The CDR3 DNA reads TGTGCCAGCAGTTTATTCTTCGGACAGGGGATAGGTGAAAAACTGTTTTTT. Translated: CASSLFFGQGIGEKLFF. V is TRBV27 and J is TRBJ1-4, with 9 bases lining up with TRBD1. Trimming removed 1 base from V and 7 bases from J; junction bases left unmatched: 10. The CDR3 extends over 17 amino acids. Per germline, CDR1 MNHEY and CDR2 SMNVEV (reference sequence).

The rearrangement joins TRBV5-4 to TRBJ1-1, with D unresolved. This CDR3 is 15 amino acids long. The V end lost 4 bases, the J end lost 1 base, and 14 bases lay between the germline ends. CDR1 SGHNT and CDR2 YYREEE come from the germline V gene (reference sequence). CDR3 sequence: CASSLQSSTNTEAFF. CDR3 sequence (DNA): TGTGCCAGCAGCCTACAATCCAGTACGAACACTGAAGCTTTCTTT.

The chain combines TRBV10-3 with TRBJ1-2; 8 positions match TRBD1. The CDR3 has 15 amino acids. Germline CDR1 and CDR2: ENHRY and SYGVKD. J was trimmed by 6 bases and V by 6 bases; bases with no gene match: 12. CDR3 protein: CAIRGAGQGAHGYTF. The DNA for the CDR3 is TGTGCCATCAGAGGAGCCGGACAGGGCGCCCATGGCTACACCTTC.

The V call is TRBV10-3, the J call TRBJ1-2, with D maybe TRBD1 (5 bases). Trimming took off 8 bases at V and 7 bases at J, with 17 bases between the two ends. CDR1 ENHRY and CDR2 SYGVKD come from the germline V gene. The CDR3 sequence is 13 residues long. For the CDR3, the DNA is TGTGCCATCTGGGAGGGGCCCTCAGGTGGCTACACCTTC. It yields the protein CAIWEGPSGGYTF.

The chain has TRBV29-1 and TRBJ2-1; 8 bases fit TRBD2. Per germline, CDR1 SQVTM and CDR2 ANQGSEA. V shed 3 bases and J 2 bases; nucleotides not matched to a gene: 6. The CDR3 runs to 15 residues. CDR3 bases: TGCAGCGTTGAGGGGCTAGCGGGCGCCTACAATGAGCAGTTCTTC. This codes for CSVEGLAGAYNEQFF.

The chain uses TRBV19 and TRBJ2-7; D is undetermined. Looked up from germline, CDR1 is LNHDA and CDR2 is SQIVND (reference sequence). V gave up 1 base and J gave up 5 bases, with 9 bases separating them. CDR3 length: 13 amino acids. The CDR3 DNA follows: TGTGCCAGTAGTATAGCCCGGTTCAACGAGCAGTACTTC. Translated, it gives CASSIARFNEQYF.

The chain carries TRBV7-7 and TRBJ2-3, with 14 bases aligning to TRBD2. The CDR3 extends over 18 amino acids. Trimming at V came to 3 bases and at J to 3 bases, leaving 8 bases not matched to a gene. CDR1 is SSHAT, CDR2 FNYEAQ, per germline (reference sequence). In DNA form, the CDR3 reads TGTGCCAGCAGCTTGGGGACTAGCGGGAGTTCGCTAACAGATACGCAGTATTTT. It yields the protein CASSLGTSGSSLTDTQYF.

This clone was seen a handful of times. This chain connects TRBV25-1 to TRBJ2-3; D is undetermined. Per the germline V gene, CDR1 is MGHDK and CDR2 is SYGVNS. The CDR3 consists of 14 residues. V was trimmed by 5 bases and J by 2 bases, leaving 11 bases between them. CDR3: CASSSSAHTDTQYF. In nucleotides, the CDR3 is TGTGCCAGCAGTTCGTCAGCCCACACAGATACGCAGTATTTT.

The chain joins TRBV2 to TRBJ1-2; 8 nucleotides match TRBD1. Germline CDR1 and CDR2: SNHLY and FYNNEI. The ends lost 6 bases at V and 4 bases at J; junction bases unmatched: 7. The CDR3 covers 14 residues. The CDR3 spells CASRLRGLVYGYTF. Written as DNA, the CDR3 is TGTGCCAGCAGACTCAGGGGGCTGGTCTATGGCTACACCTTC.

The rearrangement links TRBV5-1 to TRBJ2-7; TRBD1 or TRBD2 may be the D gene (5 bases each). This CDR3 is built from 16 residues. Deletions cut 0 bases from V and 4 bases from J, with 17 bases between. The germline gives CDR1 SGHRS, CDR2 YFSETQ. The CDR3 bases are TGCGCCAGCAGCTTGGACGTTAGGGGACGGTATTACGAGCAGTACTTC. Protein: CASSLDVRGRYYEQYF. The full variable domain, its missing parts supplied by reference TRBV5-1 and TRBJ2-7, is KAGVTQTPRYLIKTRGQQVTLSCSPISGHRSVSWYQQTPGQGLQFLFEYFSETQRNKGNFPGRFSGRQFSNSRSEMNVSTLELGDSALYLCASSLDVRGRYYEQYFGPGTRLTVT.

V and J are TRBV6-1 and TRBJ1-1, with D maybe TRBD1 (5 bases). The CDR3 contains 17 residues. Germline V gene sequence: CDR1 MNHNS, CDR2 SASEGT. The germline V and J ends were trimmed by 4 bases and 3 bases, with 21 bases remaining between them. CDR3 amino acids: CASSVDGGGRPDTEAFF. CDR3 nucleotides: TGTGCCAGCAGTGTCGACGGTGGGGGTAGACCGGACACTGAAGCTTTCTTT.

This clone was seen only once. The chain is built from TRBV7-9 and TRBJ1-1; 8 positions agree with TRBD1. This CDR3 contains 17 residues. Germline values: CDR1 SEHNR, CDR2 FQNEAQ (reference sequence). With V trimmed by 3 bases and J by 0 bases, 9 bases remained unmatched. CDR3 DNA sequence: TGTGCCAGCAGCTTCGAAGGACAGGGAACCATGAACACTGAAGCTTTCTTT. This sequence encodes CASSFEGQGTMNTEAFF. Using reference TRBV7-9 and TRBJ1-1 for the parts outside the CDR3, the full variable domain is DTGVSQNPRHKITKRGQNVTFRCDPISEHNRLYWYRQTLGQGPEFLTYFQNEAQLEKSRLLSDRFSAERPKGSFSTLEIQRTEQGDSAMYLCASSFEGQGTMNTEAFFGQGTRLTVV.

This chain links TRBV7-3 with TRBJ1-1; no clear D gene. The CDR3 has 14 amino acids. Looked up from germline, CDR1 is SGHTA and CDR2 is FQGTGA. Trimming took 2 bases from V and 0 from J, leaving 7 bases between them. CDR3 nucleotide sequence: TGTGCCAGCAGCTTATCCTGGATGAACACTGAAGCTTTCTTT. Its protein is CASSLSWMNTEAFF.

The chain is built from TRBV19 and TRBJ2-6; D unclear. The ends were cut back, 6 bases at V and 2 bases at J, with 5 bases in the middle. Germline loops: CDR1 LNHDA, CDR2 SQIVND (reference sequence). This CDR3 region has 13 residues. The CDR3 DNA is TGTGCCAGTAGGAGTACTGGGGCCAACGTCCTGACTTTC. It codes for CASRSTGANVLTF.

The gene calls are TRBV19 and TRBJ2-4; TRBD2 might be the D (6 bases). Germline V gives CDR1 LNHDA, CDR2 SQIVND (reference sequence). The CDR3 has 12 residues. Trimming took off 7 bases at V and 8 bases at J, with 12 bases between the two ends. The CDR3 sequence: CASTGRWDIQYF. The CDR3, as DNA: TGTGCCAGTACGGGGAGGTGGGACATTCAGTACTTC.

CDR3 residues: CASSLGRNYEQYF. CDR3 DNA sequence: TGTGCCAGCAGTTTGGGACGGAACTACGAGCAGTACTTC. The rearrangement links TRBV27 to TRBJ2-7; D might be TRBD1 or TRBD2, each matching 5 bases. CDR1 and CDR2 (germline): MNHEY, SMNVEV (reference sequence). Trimming cost V 3 bases and J 3 bases, with 9 bases left between them. The CDR3 has 13 amino acids.

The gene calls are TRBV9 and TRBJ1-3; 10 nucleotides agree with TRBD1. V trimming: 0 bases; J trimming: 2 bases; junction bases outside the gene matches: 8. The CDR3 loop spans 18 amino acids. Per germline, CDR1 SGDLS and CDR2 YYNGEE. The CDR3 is CASSVEGQGDTTGNTIYF. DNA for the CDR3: TGTGCCAGCAGCGTAGAAGGACAGGGGGACACGACTGGAAACACCATATATTTT.

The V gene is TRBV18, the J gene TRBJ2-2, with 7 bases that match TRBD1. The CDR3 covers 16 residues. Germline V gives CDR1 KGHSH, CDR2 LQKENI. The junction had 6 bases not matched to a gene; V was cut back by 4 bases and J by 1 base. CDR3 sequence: CASSRSGQLNTGELFF. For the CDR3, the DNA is TGTGCCAGCTCACGGTCGGGACAGCTGAACACCGGGGAGCTGTTTTTT.

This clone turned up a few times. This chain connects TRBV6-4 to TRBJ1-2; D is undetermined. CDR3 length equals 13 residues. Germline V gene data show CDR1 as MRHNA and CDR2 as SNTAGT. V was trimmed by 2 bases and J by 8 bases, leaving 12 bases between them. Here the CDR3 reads CASSDPWVGGYTF. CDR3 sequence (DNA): TGTGCCAGCAGTGACCCGTGGGTAGGAGGCTACACCTTC.

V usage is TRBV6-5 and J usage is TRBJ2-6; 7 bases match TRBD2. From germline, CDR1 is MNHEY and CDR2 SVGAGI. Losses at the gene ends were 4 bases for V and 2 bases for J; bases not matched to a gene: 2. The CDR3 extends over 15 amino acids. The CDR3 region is CASSFGGTGANVLTF. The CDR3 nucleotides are TGTGCCAGCAGTTTCGGGGGGACTGGGGCCAACGTCCTGACTTTC.

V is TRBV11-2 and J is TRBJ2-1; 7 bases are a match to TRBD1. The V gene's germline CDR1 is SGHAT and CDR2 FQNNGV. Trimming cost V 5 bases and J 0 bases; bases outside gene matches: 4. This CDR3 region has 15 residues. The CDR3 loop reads CASSRDSPSYNEQFF. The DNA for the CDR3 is TGTGCCAGCAGCCGGGACAGCCCCTCCTACAATGAGCAGTTCTTC.

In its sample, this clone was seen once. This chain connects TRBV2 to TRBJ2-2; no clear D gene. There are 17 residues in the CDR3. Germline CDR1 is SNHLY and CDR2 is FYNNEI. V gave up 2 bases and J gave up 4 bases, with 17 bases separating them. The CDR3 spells CASSEFPGSTLTGELFF. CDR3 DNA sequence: TGTGCCAGCAGTGAATTTCCTGGTTCCACTCTCACCGGGGAGCTGTTTTTT. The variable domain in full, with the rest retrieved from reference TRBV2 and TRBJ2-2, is EPEVTQTPSHQVTQMGQEVILRCVPISNHLYFYWYRQILGQKVEFLVSFYNNEISEKSEIFDDQFSVERPDGSNFTLKIRSTKLEDSAMYFCASSEFPGSTLTGELFFGEGSRLTVL.

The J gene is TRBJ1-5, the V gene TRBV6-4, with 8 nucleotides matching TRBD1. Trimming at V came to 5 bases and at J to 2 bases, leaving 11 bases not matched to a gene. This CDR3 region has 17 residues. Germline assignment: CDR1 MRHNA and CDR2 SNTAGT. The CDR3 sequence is CASSQGTGLNGNQPQHF. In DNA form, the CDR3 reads TGTGCCAGCAGTCAAGGGACAGGACTGAATGGCAATCAGCCCCAGCATTTT.

CDR3 nucleotides: TGTGCCAGCAGCTTAGGAGGGAAAGGCTACACCTTC. It codes for CASSLGGKGYTF. V gene TRBV7-2 combines with J gene TRBJ1-2; D remains unclear. CDR3 length: 12 amino acids. Germline values: CDR1 SGHTA, CDR2 FQGNSA. Trimming cost V 1 base and J 8 bases, with 8 bases left between them.

The CDR3 DNA follows: TGTGCCAGTAGTATAAAAACTTCCTACGAGCAGTACTTC. It specifies CASSIKTSYEQYF. The V gene is TRBV19, the J gene TRBJ2-7, with D unresolved. Trimming removed 2 bases at V and 1 base at J, with 6 bases between. Germline CDR1 is LNHDA and CDR2 is SQIVND (reference sequence). The CDR3 sequence is 13 residues long.

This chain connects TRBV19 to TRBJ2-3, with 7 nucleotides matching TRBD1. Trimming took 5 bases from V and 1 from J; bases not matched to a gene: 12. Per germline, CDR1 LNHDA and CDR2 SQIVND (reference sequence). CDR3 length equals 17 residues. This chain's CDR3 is CASSARGTDFGTDTQYF. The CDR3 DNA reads TGTGCCAGTAGTGCTAGGGGGACAGACTTCGGCACAGATACGCAGTATTTT.

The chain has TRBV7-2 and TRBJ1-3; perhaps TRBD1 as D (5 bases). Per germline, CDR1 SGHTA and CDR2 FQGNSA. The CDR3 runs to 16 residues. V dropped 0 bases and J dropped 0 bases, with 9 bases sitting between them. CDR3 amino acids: CASSLAGAFSGNTIYF. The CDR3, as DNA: TGTGCCAGCAGCTTAGCAGGGGCCTTCTCTGGAAACACCATATATTTT.

In DNA form, the CDR3 reads TGTGCCAGCAGTGAAATTGGCTACACCTTC. This codes for CASSEIGYTF. The chain carries TRBV6-1 and TRBJ1-2; D remains unclear. Trimming removed 2 bases at V and 7 bases at J, with 2 bases between. CDR1 is MNHNS, CDR2 SASEGT, per germline. This CDR3 spans 10 amino acids.